The present TCR beta chain was sequenced within a study of cytomegalovirus exposure and HLA in healthy donors. Overall study results and limits: Follow-up analysis later connected one missense variant in DCLRE1C with trimming of TCR beta V- and J-genes.

This clone was observed a single time. Its specificity is unknown. Germline CDR1 and CDR2: LGHNA and YNFKEQ. V lost 3 bases and J lost 9, with 15 bases in between. The CDR3 length is 15 residues. This PCR relied on a set of 60 Vbeta primers and 13 Jbeta primers. The method was immunoSEQ multiplex PCR; TCRdb's version includes in-frame clones alone and lacks a portion of them. The table lists some 150,000 clones, 80% of them singletons, with about 2.4% in the top ten. The sequence was collected from a man in his fifties in good health and CMV-seronegative. The material sequenced was PBMCs. The V and J genes are TRBV4-2 and TRBJ1-6; a possible D gene is TRBD1 (5 bases). The CDR3 reads CASSQTGGVGSPLHF. CDR3 DNA sequence: TGTGCCAGCAGCCAGACCGGGGGGGTGGGTTCACCCCTCCACTTT.